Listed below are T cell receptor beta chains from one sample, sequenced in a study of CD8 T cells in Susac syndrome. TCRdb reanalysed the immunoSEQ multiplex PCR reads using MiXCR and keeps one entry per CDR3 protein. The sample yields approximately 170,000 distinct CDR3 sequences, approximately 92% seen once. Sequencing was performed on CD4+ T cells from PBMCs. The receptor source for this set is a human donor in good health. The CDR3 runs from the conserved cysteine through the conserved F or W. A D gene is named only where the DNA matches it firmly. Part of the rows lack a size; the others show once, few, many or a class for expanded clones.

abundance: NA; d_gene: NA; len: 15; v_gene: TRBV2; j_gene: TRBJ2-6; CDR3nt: TGTGCAGTGGAGGCGGGGAACTCTGGGGCCAACGTCCTGACTTTC; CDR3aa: CAVEAGNSGANVLTF
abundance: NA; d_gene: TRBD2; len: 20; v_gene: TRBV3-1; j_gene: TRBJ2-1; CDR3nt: TGTGCCAGCAGCCAAGAAGTGGGACTAGCGGGGTCAAGCTCCTACAATGAGCAGTTCTTC; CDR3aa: CASSQEVGLAGSSSYNEQFF
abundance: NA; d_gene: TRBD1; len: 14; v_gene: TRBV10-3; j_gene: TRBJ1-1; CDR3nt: TGTGCCATCAGTTTCGACAGGGGGAACACTGAAGCTTTCTTT; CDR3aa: CAISFDRGNTEAFF
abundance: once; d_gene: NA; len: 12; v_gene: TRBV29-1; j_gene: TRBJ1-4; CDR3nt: TGCAGCGTTGGCGGTGGAAATGAAAAACTGTTTTTT; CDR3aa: CSVGGGNEKLFF
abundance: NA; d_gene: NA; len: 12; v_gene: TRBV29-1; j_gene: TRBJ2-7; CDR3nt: TGCAGCGTTGGGCTTACGGCCTACGAGCAGTACTTC; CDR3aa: CSVGLTAYEQYF
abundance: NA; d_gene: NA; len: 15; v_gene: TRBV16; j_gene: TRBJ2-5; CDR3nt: TGTGCCAGCAGCCAATCTCGGGGGGCTCAAGAGACCCAGTACTTC; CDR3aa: CASSQSRGAQETQYF
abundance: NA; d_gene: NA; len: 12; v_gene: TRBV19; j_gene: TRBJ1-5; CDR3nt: TGTGCCAGTAGTCGCTCCAATCAGCCCCAGCATTTT; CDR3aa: CASSRSNQPQHF
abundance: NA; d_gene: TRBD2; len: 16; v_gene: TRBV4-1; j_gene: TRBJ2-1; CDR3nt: TGCGCCAGCAGCCGGGGCACTAGCGGGCCAGGGAATGAGCAGTTCTTC; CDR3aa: CASSRGTSGPGNEQFF
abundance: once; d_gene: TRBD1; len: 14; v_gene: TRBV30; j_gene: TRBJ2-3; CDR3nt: TGTGCCTGGAGGAGACAGGGGAACACAGATACGCAGTATTTT; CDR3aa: CAWRRQGNTDTQYF
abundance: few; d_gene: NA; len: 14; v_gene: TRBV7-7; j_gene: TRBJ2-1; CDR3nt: TGTGCCAGCAGTCGTTCCGGGGCTAACAATGAGCAGTTCTTC; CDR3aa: CASSRSGANNEQFF
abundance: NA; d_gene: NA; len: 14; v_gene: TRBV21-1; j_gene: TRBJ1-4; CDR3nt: TGTGCCAGCAGCAGCTCAGGGAAGGATGGAAAACTGTTTTTT; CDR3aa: CASSSSGKDGKLFF
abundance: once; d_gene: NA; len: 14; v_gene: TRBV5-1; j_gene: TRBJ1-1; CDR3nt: TGCGCCAGCAGGATTCCAACCGGGCCTACTGAAGCTTTCTTT; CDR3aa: CASRIPTGPTEAFF
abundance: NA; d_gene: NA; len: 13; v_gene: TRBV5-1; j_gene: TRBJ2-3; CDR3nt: TGCGCCAGCAGCTTGGAGGTCACAGATACGCAGTATTTT; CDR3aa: CASSLEVTDTQYF
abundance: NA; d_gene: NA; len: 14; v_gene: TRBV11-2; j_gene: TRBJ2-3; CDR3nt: TGTGCCAGCAGCCCAGACGTGTGGACAGATACGCAGTATTTT; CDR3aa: CASSPDVWTDTQYF
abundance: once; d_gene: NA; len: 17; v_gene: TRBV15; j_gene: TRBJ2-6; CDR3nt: TGTGCCACCAGCAGAGATTTCGAGGGCCCTGGGGCCAACGTCCTGACTTTC; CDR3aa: CATSRDFEGPGANVLTF
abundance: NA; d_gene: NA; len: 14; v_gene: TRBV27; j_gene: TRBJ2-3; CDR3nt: TGTGCCAGCAGGCAAGGGCCGCGACCAGATACGCAGTATTTT; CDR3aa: CASRQGPRPDTQYF
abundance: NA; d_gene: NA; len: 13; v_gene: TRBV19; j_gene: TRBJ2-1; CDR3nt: TGTGCCAGTAGTAAGGGCTTATACAATGAGCAGTTCTTC; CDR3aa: CASSKGLYNEQFF
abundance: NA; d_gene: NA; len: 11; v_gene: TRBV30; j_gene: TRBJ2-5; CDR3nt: TGTGCCTGGACAGGCCAAGAGACCCAGTACTTC; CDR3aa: CAWTGQETQYF
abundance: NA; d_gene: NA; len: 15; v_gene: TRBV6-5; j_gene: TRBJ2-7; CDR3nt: TGTGCCAGCAGTTGGGGGACAAGGGGAGAATACGAGCAGTACTTC; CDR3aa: CASSWGTRGEYEQYF
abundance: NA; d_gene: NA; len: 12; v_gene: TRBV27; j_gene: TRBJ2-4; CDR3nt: TGTGCCAGCGGGGACGACGGAAACATTCAGTACTTC; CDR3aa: CASGDDGNIQYF
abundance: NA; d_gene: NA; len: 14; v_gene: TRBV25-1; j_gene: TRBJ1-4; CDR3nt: TGTGCCAGCAGTGAGGCAGGGAGGGATGAAAAACTGTTTTTT; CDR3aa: CASSEAGRDEKLFF
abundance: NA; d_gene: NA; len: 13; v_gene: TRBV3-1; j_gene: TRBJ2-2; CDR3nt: TGTGCCAGCAGCCAATACGAGTCCGGGGAGCTGTTTTTT; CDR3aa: CASSQYESGELFF
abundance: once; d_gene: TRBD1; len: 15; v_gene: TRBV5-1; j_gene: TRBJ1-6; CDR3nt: TGCGCCAGCAGCTTGGTGGGGACAGATCTGTCACCCCTCCACTTT; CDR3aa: CASSLVGTDLSPLHF
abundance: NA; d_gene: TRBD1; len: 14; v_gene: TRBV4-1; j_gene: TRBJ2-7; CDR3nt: TGCGCCAGCAGCCAGGCGGGACAGGCCCACGAGCAGTACTTC; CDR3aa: CASSQAGQAHEQYF
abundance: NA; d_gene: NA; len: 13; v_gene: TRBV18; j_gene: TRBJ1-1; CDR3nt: TGTGCCAGCTCACCAGATCTGGGCACTGAAGCTTTCTTT; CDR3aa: CASSPDLGTEAFF
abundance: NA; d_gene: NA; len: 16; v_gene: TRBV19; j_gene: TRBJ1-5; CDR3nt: TGTGCCAGTACCCGTAATGGCGGGGGTAGCAATCAGCCCCAGCATTTT; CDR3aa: CASTRNGGGSNQPQHF
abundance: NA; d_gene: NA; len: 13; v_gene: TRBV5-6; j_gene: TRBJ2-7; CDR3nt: TGTGCCAGCAGCCGGGCCGCAGGGTACGAGCAGTACTTC; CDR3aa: CASSRAAGYEQYF
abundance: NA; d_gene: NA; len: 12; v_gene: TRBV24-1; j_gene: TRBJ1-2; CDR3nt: TGTGCCACCAGTGATGGCCGCTATGGCTACACCTTC; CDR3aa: CATSDGRYGYTF
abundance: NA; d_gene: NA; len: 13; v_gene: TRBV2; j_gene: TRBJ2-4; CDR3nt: TGTGCCAGCAGTGGACCGGGCAGGGACATTCAGTACTTC; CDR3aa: CASSGPGRDIQYF
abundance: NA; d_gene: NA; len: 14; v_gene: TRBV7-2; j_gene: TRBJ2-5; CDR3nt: TGTGCCAGCAGCTTACGAGTGGCCCAAGAGACCCAGTACTTC; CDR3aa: CASSLRVAQETQYF
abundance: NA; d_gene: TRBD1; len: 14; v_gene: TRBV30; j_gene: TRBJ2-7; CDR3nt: TGTGCCTGGAGTGAGTTCGGACAGGGGTACGAGCAGTACTTC; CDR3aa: CAWSEFGQGYEQYF
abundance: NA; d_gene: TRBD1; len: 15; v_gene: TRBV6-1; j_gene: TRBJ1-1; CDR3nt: TGTGCCAGCAGTACTCACGACAGGGGGAACACTGAAGCTTTCTTT; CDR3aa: CASSTHDRGNTEAFF
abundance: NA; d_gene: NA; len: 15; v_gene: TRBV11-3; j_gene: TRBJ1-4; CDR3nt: TGTGCCAGCAGCTCGAGTGGACATAGTAATGAAAAACTGTTTTTT; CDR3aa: CASSSSGHSNEKLFF
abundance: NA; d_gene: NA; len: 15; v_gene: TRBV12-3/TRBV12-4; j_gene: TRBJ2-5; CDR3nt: TGTGCCAGCAGTAACCCGAGACGGGCCGGAGAGACCCAGTACTTC; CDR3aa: CASSNPRRAGETQYF
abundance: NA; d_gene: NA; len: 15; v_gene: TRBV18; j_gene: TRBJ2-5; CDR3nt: TGTGCCAGCTCACCAAGGACCAGGTACCAAGAGACCCAGTACTTC; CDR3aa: CASSPRTRYQETQYF
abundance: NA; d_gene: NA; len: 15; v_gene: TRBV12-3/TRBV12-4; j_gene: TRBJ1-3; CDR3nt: TGTGCCAGCACCATCCGGGGGGCCGGCGGGGGCACCATATATTTT; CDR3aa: CASTIRGAGGGTIYF
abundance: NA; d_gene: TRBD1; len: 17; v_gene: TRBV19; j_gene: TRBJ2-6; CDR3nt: TGTGCCAGTAGTATAATCGGGACAGGGGCTGGGGCCAACGTCCTGACTTTC; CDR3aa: CASSIIGTGAGANVLTF